This T cell receptor beta chain was captured in a study of regulatory T cells in long-lasting Graves disease. Study outcomes and limitations: Among the persistent patients, fewer than 3,500 public clonotypes were shared, more than the roughly 970 shared among new patients.

This CDR3 comprises 13 residues. V shed 5 bases and J 6 bases; nucleotides not matched to a gene: 6. Germline V gene data show CDR1 as SNHLY and CDR2 as FYNNEI. The time point was: newly diagnosed GD, antithyroid drugs for less than 3 months. The authors made the TCR library using RNA they extracted from PBMCs. As a group, patients came from one endocrinology department in Xi'an, China. Libraries of TCR beta came from iRepertoire HTBI primers plus Arm-PCR of CDR3 regions. TCRdb analysed the multiplex PCR reads with MiXCR anew, one entry per CDR3 protein. The repertoire holds a few hundred thousand distinct CDR3 sequences, with over 15% as singletons. As for this clonotype: The antigen remains unidentified.

These data also featured in a second study, about T cells in Graves' hyperthyroidism and ophthalmopathy. That work adds: Researchers ran a first-round RT-PCR on the TCR CDR3 using the HTBI primer set. Separating ophthalmopathy from stable hyperthyroidism was achieved by a 13 V-J model.

The source was peripheral blood mononuclear cells (PBMCs), collected at new diagnosis, from a patient treated with antithyroid drugs. The sequence was collected from a man aged 35-49 years with Graves disease. The rearrangement joins TRBV2 to TRBJ2-7, with 8 bases identical to TRBD1. CDR3 sequence: CASSRTGFAEQYF. The CDR3, as DNA: TGTGCCAGCAGTAGGACAGGGTTTGCCGAGCAGTACTTC.